The 25 T cell receptor beta chains in this list originate from one sample, sequenced in a study of T cell clonality in common variable immunodeficiency (dated by TCRdb to the mid-2010s). The full study reports these points: CVID TCRbeta sequences were reported to have fewer deletions and N-nucleotide insertions and to lack highly modified clones with 13 or more V deletions.

Libraries were constructed by the immunoSEQ multiplex PCR assay. Drawn from immuneACCESS, this table holds only the in-frame rearrangements with V and J called that TCRdb kept. Clones are partly lost; checked studies trace under half to an unresolved V gene and leave the rest unexplained. The data for this sample show 20,000 or so clones, each detected more than once. 2.5% of the sample comes from the top ten. The antigens of these receptors remain unknown. Sequencing was done on a sample of peripheral blood mononuclear cells. These receptor sequences come from a human donor with common variable immunodeficiency.

This clone was observed at least ten times. The missing CDR3 end, 3 residues past where the read stops, is filled in from the germline J gene. V usage is TRBV29-1 and J usage is TRBJ1-1; TRBD1 is a possible D gene (5 bases). CDR3 length: 17 amino acids. Germline CDR1 and CDR2: SQVTM and ANQGSEA. V shed 0 bases and J shed 1 base, with 18 bases lying between them. CDR3 DNA (partial): TGCAGCGTTGAAGATCAGGGACTGTATACATGGAACACTGAA. Translating it yields CSVEDQGLYTWNTE. The entire CDR3 is CSVEDQGLYTWNTEAFF.

This clone was detected many times. The read ends 3 residues shy of where the CDR3 ends; the end is completed using the germline J gene. The rearrangement joins TRBV18 to TRBJ2-7; 8 bases align to TRBD2. The length of the CDR3 is 15 residues. Germline CDR1 is KGHSH and CDR2 is LQKENI. With V trimmed by 1 base and J by 0 bases, 2 bases remained unmatched. The DNA read from the CDR3 is TGTGCCAGCTCACCACAGCGGGAGAGCTCCTACGAG. Protein sequence: CASSPQRESSYE. The entire CDR3 is CASSPQRESSYEQYF.

This clone occurred many times. The CDR3 end falls 3 residues outside the read, so it is completed with the germline J gene. The rearrangement uses TRBV7-8 and TRBJ1-5; 8 bases align to TRBD1. Trimming took 6 bases from V and 0 from J; bases not matched to a gene: 4. The CDR3 is 15 residues long. The germline V gene has CDR1 SGHVS and CDR2 FQNEAQ. The DNA read from the CDR3 is TGTGCCAGCAGGTCCGGGACAGGTAGCAATCAGCCC. It yields the protein CASRSGTGSNQP. The CDR3 in full is CASRSGTGSNQPQHF.

In this sample, this clone turned up many times. The read comes to an end 3 residues before the CDR3 does, leaving the germline J gene to fill in the end. This rearrangement joins TRBV2 to TRBJ1-2; TRBD1 is a possible D gene (5 bases). This CDR3 region has 13 residues. The V gene's germline CDR1 is SNHLY and CDR2 FYNNEI. V was shortened by 5 bases and J by 3 bases, with 10 bases between the two germline ends. The chain's CDR3 is CASSPRGDYGYTF. Incomplete CDR3 DNA: TGTGCCAGCAGTCCACGGGGGGACTATGGC.

This clone was found many times. The read ends 3 residues early relative to the CDR3; the germline J gene fills the gap. The chain joins TRBV5-4 to TRBJ2-7, with TRBD2 identical over 9 bases. After removal of 4 bases from V and 3 bases from J, the junction contained 8 bases not matched to a gene. The CDR3 is 15 amino acids. Germline V gene lookup returns CDR1 SGHNT and CDR2 YYREEE (reference sequence). CDR3 amino acids: CASSPWGLANYEQYF. The covered CDR3 bases are TGTGCCAGCAGCCCTTGGGGACTAGCCAACTACGAG.

This clone showed up many times. The read ends 3 residues shy of where the CDR3 ends; the end is completed using the germline J gene. The J gene is TRBJ1-6, the V gene TRBV20-1, with TRBD1 as a possible D gene (6 bases). Trimming shortened V by 0 bases and J by 8 bases, and 14 bases separated the two germline ends. This CDR3 has 15 residues. From germline, CDR1 is DFQATT and CDR2 SNEGSKA (reference sequence). CDR3 amino acids: CSARDLTGSHSPLHF. CDR3 DNA (partial): TGCAGTGCTAGAGACCTCACAGGGTCACATTCACCC.

This clone was seen ten or more times. The read comes to an end 3 residues before the CDR3 does, leaving the germline J gene to fill in the end. The V call is TRBV5-1, the J call TRBJ2-3; D is perhaps TRBD2 (6 bases). This CDR3 comprises 14 residues. Germline CDR1 and CDR2: SGHRS and YFSETQ. V dropped 5 bases and J dropped 2 bases, with 12 bases sitting between them. CDR3 sequence reads: CASSPGDFTDTQYF. CDR3 DNA, as far as it was read: TGCGCCAGCAGTCCGGGGGACTTCACAGATACG. The variable domain in full, completed from reference TRBV5-1 and TRBJ2-3, reads KAGVTQTPRYLIKTRGQQVTLSCSPISGHRSVSWYQQTPGQGLQFLFEYFSETQRNKGNFPGRFSGRQFSNSRSEMNVSTLELGDSALYLCASSPGDFTDTQYFGPGTRLTVL.

This clone has a count of ten or more. The read comes to an end 3 residues before the CDR3 does, leaving the germline J gene to fill in the end. The gene calls are TRBV20-1 and TRBJ1-2; TRBD1 matches at 8 bases. Germline CDR1 DFQATT, CDR2 SNEGSKA (reference sequence). The trim removed 1 base at V and 4 bases at J, leaving 5 bases unmatched. The length of the CDR3 is 14 residues. The DNA read from the CDR3 is TGCAGTGCTAGAGGATTGCAGGGGGCCTATGGC. This translates into CSARGLQGAYG. The whole CDR3 is CSARGLQGAYGYTF.

Many counts were recorded for this clone. The read ends 3 residues early relative to the CDR3; the germline J gene fills the gap. The sample contains more than one DNA sequence encoding this CDR3. The rearrangement joins TRBV11-2 to TRBJ1-6, with TRBD1 as a possible D gene (5 bases). The CDR3 is made up of 14 amino acids. The germline V gene has CDR1 SGHAT and CDR2 FQNNGV. V lost 5 bases to trimming and J lost 4 bases, with 9 bases between them. CDR3 loop: CASSLDRYNSPLHF. The sequenced CDR3 bases are TGTGCCAGCAGCCTCGACAGATATAATTCACCC.

This clone was found a few times. The sequenced fragment ends 3 residues before the CDR3 boundary, so the rest is inferred from the germline J gene. The rearrangement joins TRBV30 to TRBJ2-2; 9 bases are a match to TRBD2. The CDR3 loop spans 16 amino acids. V shed 3 bases, J shed 5 bases, and the junction held 10 bases outside the gene matches. Germline lookup yields CDR1 GTSNPN and CDR2 SVGIG (reference sequence). The chain's CDR3 is CAWRERGSGRTGELFF. The part of the CDR3 DNA that was read is TGTGCCTGGAGGGAAAGGGGTAGCGGGAGAACCGGGGAG.

This clone appeared a few times. The CDR3 is cut off 3 residues early in the read; its end comes from the germline J gene. The rearrangement links TRBV5-1 to TRBJ2-7; weak D call: TRBD1 (5 bases). The germline V gene has CDR1 SGHRS and CDR2 YFSETQ. Trimming pared 0 bases from V and 4 bases from J, leaving 8 bases between. The CDR3 runs 13 residues. CDR3 sequence reads: CASSLEGAYEQYF. CDR3 DNA, as far as it was read: TGCGCCAGCAGCTTGGAAGGGGCGTACGAG.

This clone has a handful of counts. The missing CDR3 end, 3 residues past where the read stops, is filled in from the germline J gene. The V and J genes are TRBV20-1 and TRBJ2-7; no firm D call. Trimming stripped 6 bases from V and 3 bases from J, with 15 bases between. This CDR3 has 13 amino acids. Germline-derived CDR1 and CDR2 are DFQATT and SNEGSKA (reference sequence). Partial CDR3 DNA: TGCAGTGCCAACCCCTACCTGAACTACGAG. Its translation is CSANPYLNYE. In full, the CDR3 is CSANPYLNYEQYF.

Many counts were recorded for this clone. The read falls 3 residues short of the CDR3 end, and the missing part is taken from the germline J gene. The chain joins TRBV12-3 or TRBV12-4 to TRBJ2-1; 12 nucleotides agree with TRBD1. The J segment lost 9 bases and the V segment lost 6 bases, leaving 9 bases of the junction unmatched. The CDR3 contains 15 residues. The sequenced CDR3 bases are TGTGCCAGCAGCTTCCGGGACAGGGGGCCCACTGAG. Its protein is CASSFRDRGPTE. The entire CDR3 protein reads CASSFRDRGPTEQFF.

This clone was recorded many times. The CDR3 end lies 3 residues beyond the end of the read and is filled in from the germline J gene. J is TRBJ2-7 and V is TRBV20-1, with a tentative D call TRBD2 (7 bases). The V end lost 6 bases, the J end lost 2 bases, and 17 bases lay between the germline ends. The CDR3 contains 14 residues. Germline V lookup: CDR1 DFQATT, CDR2 SNEGSKA (reference sequence). CDR3 DNA (partial): TGCAGTGCCACCCTCTCGGGGGGCCCCTACGAG. It encodes CSATLSGGPYE. In full, the CDR3 is CSATLSGGPYEQYF.

This clone was detected ten times or more. The CDR3 is cut off 3 residues early in the read; its end comes from the germline J gene. This sequence joins TRBV30 and TRBJ2-7, with TRBD2 as a possible D gene (5 bases). V was cut by 1 base and J by 2 bases, with 9 bases left in between. CDR1 GTSNPN and CDR2 SVGIG come from the germline V gene (reference sequence). The CDR3 contains 13 residues. CDR3 DNA (partial): TGTGCCTGGAGTGGGGAGCGGACCTACGAG. Translating it yields CAWSGERTYE. The whole CDR3 sequence is CAWSGERTYEQYF. Complete variable domain (other parts from reference TRBV30 and TRBJ2-7): SQTIHQWPATLVQPVGSPLSLECTVEGTSNPNLYWYRQAAGRGLQLLFYSVGIGQISSEVPQNLSASRPQDRQFILSSKKLLLSDSGFYLCAWSGERTYEQYFGPGTRLTVT.

In this sample, this clone turned up many times. Sequencing ends 3 residues short of the CDR3 end; the germline J gene provides the rest. The chain carries TRBV4-1 and TRBJ2-7, with D maybe TRBD1 (6 bases). Germline values: CDR1 MGHRA, CDR2 YSYEKL. Trimming pared 0 bases from V and 2 bases from J, leaving 17 bases between. CDR3 length: 17 amino acids. CDR3 amino acids: CASSQDFVRGSPYEQYF. CDR3 DNA, as far as it was read: TGCGCCAGCAGCCAAGATTTCGTCAGGGGATCCCCCTACGAG.

This clone was counted at least ten times. The sequence runs out 3 residues before the end of the CDR3; the remainder is reconstructed from the germline J gene. The rearrangement joins TRBV20-1 to TRBJ2-1; maybe TRBD1 (5 bases). The CDR3 consists of 12 residues. The V end lost 1 base, the J end lost 9 bases, and 10 bases lay between the germline ends. The germline CDR1 and CDR2 sequences are DFQATT and SNEGSKA (reference sequence). The CDR3: CSARVQGGEQFF. Partial CDR3 DNA: TGCAGTGCTAGAGTCCAGGGTGGTGAG.

This clone was observed at least ten times. The sequence runs out 3 residues before the end of the CDR3; the remainder is reconstructed from the germline J gene. The chain is built from TRBV20-1 and TRBJ2-7; TRBD2 matches 7 bases. The CDR3 loop spans 12 amino acids. The germline V gene has CDR1 DFQATT and CDR2 SNEGSKA (reference sequence). J gave up 0 bases and V 7 bases, and 3 bases lay outside the gene matches. Partial CDR3 DNA: TGCAGTGTGGGCGGGAGCTCCTACGAG. It encodes CSVGGSSYE. The CDR3 in full is CSVGGSSYEQYF.

This clone has a count of ten or more. The read gets to within 3 residues of the CDR3 end, and the germline J gene fills in the rest. The V and J genes are TRBV30 and TRBJ2-7; D is undetermined. The CDR3 has 12 amino acids. Per germline, CDR1 GTSNPN and CDR2 SVGIG (reference sequence). V gave up 4 bases and J gave up 1 base, with 8 bases separating them. The sequenced CDR3 bases are TGTGCCTGGATGGCGGATTCCTACGAG. The encoded protein is CAWMADSYE. The whole CDR3 sequence reads CAWMADSYEQYF. The variable domain in full, completed from reference TRBV30 and TRBJ2-7, reads SQTIHQWPATLVQPVGSPLSLECTVEGTSNPNLYWYRQAAGRGLQLLFYSVGIGQISSEVPQNLSASRPQDRQFILSSKKLLLSDSGFYLCAWMADSYEQYFGPGTRLTVT.

The part of the CDR3 DNA that was read is TGTGCCAGTAGTAGTTCGGAGACAGCAACTGGAGACTATGGC. This encodes CASSSSETATGDYG. The entire CDR3 sequence reads CASSSSETATGDYGYTF. This chain links TRBV19 with TRBJ1-2; D perhaps matches TRBD1 (5 bases). The CDR3 is cut off 3 residues early in the read; its end comes from the germline J gene. Germline CDR1 is LNHDA and CDR2 is SQIVND (reference sequence). This CDR3 comprises 17 residues. The ends were cut back, 4 bases at V and 3 bases at J, with 21 bases in the middle.

This clone was found many times. Sequencing ends 3 residues short of the CDR3 end; the germline J gene provides the rest. The chain employs TRBV20-1 and TRBJ2-7, with TRBD1 matching over 7 bases. Per the germline V gene, CDR1 is DFQATT and CDR2 is SNEGSKA (reference sequence). The CDR3 extends over 15 amino acids. Trimming took 8 bases from V and 0 from J; bases not matched to a gene: 13. Incomplete CDR3 DNA: TGCAGTCAACTGAGGACAGGACGAAACTCCTACGAG. It encodes CSQLRTGRNSYE. The entire CDR3 reads CSQLRTGRNSYEQYF.

At least ten counts were recorded for this clone. The read ends 3 residues before the CDR3 terminus; that terminus is restored from the germline J gene. The V and J genes are TRBV7-3 and TRBJ2-5; tentative D call: TRBD1 (5 bases). V was cut by 5 bases and J by 5 bases, with 18 bases left in between. There are 15 residues in the CDR3. Germline loops: CDR1 SGHTA, CDR2 FQGTGA. Partial CDR3 DNA: TGTGCCAGCAGCCGAGCAGCAGGGTTCGGGGAGACC. Protein: CASSRAAGFGET. The full CDR3 protein is CASSRAAGFGETQYF.

At least ten counts were recorded for this clone. The CDR3 sequence is CASSGDGTGLLNEQFF. The CDR3 bases that were read are TGTGCCAGCAGTGGAGATGGGACAGGGCTCCTCAATGAG. This chain connects TRBV6-1 to TRBJ2-1; TRBD1 agrees at 9 bases. The sequenced fragment ends 3 residues before the CDR3 boundary, so the rest is inferred from the germline J gene. In germline, CDR1 is MNHNS, CDR2 SASEGT. This CDR3 comprises 16 residues. With 4 bases clipped from V and 6 bases from J, the junction kept 10 bases outside the gene matches.

Turning to this clone: The DNA ends 3 residues before the CDR3 does, and the rest of the CDR3 is filled in from the germline J gene. The chain is built from TRBV7-9 and TRBJ2-7; a weak D match, TRBD2 (6 bases). CDR1 and CDR2 from the germline V gene are SEHNR and FQNEAQ (reference sequence). The CDR3 has 15 residues. V lost 4 bases and J lost 1, with 14 bases in between. CDR3 bases read: TGTGCCAGCAGCTCCGTAGGGAGCGGGTCCTACGAG. Translated: CASSSVGSGSYE. The full CDR3 sequence reads CASSSVGSGSYEQYF.

This clone showed up many times. The read halts 3 residues ahead of the CDR3 end, with the missing end drawn from the germline J gene. The genes are TRBV18 and TRBJ1-1; D gene ambiguous. Trimming took 3 bases from V and 1 from J, leaving 12 bases between them. The CDR3 runs 15 residues. Germline assignment: CDR1 KGHSH and CDR2 LQKENI. The covered CDR3 bases are TGTGCCAGCTCACCCGGAATTCGGGGGAACACTGAA. It is translated as CASSPGIRGNTE. The complete CDR3 reads CASSPGIRGNTEAFF.